This TCR beta chain was identified in a study of low-dose radiotherapy and immunotherapy resistance in tumors. The wider study: Ipilimumab 1 mg/kg every six weeks, together with nivolumab 240 mg every two weeks, was given intravenously to patients. Intravenous cyclophosphamide 200 mg/m2 was given every two weeks, one day before radiation and immunotherapy.

Indicated time point: before trial treatment. Along with nivolumab and ipilimumab, donors received aspirin, low-dose cyclophosphamide and low-dose radiotherapy. First-strand cDNA used TRAV- and TRBV-specific primers, covering alpha and beta chains. With a V-primer adapter and a constant-region primer, TCRs were amplified for about 22 PCR cycles. Isolated mRNA underwent amplification by in vitro transcription. In TCRdb, the reads were re-called with MiXCR into one record per CDR3 protein. The sample includes tens of thousands of distinct CDR3 sequences, roughly 28% seen only once; the top ten take about 3.9%. CDR3 length equals 17 residues. V dropped 4 bases and J dropped 1; count of bases not matched to a gene: 8. Germline lookup yields CDR1 SGHKS and CDR2 YYEKEE (reference sequence).

This chain uses TRBV5-5 with TRBJ1-5; TRBD1 matches 10 bases. Sample: PBMCs, taken before treatment. The TCR was taken from a male donor with gallbladder cancer. The CDR3 sequence is CASSVRPGQGSNQPQHF. CDR3 nucleotides: TGTGCCAGCAGCGTTCGACCGGGACAGGGGAGCAATCAGCCCCAGCATTTT.